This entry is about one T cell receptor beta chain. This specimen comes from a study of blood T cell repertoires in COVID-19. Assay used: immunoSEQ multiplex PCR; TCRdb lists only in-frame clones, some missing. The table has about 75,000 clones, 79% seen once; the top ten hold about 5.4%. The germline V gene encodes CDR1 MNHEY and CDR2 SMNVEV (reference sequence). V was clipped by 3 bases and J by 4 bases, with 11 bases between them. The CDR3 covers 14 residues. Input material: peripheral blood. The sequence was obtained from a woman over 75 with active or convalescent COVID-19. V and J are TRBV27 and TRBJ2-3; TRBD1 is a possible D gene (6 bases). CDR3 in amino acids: CASSFDRWADTQYF. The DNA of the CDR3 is TGTGCCAGCAGTTTCGACAGGTGGGCAGATACGCAGTATTTT.